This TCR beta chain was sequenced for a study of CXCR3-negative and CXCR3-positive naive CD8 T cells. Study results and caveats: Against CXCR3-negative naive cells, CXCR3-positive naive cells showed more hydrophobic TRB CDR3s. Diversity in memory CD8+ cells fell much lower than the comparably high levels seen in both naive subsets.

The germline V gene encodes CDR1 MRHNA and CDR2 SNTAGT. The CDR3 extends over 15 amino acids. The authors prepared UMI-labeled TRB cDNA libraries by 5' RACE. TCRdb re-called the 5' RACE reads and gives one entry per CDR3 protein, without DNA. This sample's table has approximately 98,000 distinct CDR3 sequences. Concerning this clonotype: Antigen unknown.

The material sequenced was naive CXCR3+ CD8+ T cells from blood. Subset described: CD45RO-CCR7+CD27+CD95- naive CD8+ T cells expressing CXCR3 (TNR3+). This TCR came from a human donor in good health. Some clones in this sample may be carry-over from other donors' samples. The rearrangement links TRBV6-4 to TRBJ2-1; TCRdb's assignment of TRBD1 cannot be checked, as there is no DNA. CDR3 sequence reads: CASSDPGAGLNEQFF.